One and the same sample provided the 12 T cell receptor beta chains below, sequenced in a study of cytomegalovirus exposure and HLA in healthy donors. The PCR was carried out with 60 Vbeta primers and 13 Jbeta primers. TCRdb keeps only in-frame clones here, not all; method: immunoSEQ multiplex PCR. The profile shows approximately 120,000 clones, roughly 78% of them singletons. The sample consisted of PBMCs. The receptors come from a middle-aged woman in good health and CMV-seronegative.

This clone was seen once. CDR3 sequence reads: CASSPGTPLASGNEQFF. The CDR3 DNA is TGTGCCAGCTCACCAGGTACCCCCCTAGCCTCTGGGAATGAGCAGTTCTTC. The gene calls are TRBV18 and TRBJ2-1; D is possibly TRBD2 (5 bases). The V gene's germline CDR1 is KGHSH and CDR2 LQKENI. Trimming cost V 2 bases and J 7 bases, with 21 bases left between them. This CDR3 has 17 residues.

This chain joins TRBV19 and TRBJ1-1; no firm D call. The CDR3 covers 13 residues. Trimming took off 3 bases at V and 3 bases at J, with 8 bases between the two ends. The germline gives CDR1 LNHDA, CDR2 SQIVND (reference sequence). The CDR3 region has the DNA TGTGCCAGTAGTATGGAGTCATACACTGAAGCTTTCTTT. Its protein product is CASSMESYTEAFF.

This rearrangement joins TRBV27 to TRBJ2-1; a possible D gene is TRBD2 (5 bases). The CDR3 sequence is 15 residues long. V dropped 3 bases and J dropped 0 bases, with 9 bases sitting between them. Germline assignment: CDR1 MNHEY and CDR2 SMNVEV (reference sequence). The CDR3 DNA reads TGTGCCAGCAGTTTCCCGGGAAGCTCCTACAATGAGCAGTTCTTC. Translated, it gives CASSFPGSSYNEQFF.

This sequence joins TRBV28 and TRBJ2-2, with 7 bases matching TRBD2. V was pared by 6 bases and J by 9 bases, with 16 bases of the junction left unmatched. The length of the CDR3 is 16 residues. Germline lookup yields CDR1 MDHEN and CDR2 SYDVKM. The CDR3 loop reads CASRSLWGGEDRELFF. The CDR3 coding sequence is TGTGCCAGCAGATCCTTATGGGGGGGAGAGGACCGGGAGCTGTTTTTT. Looking up the rest from reference TRBV28 and TRBJ2-2 gives the full variable domain: DVKVTQSSRYLVKRTGEKVFLECVQDMDHENMFWYRQDPGLGLRLIYFSYDVKMKEKGDIPEGYSVSREKKERFSLILESASTNQTSMYLCASRSLWGGEDRELFFGEGSRLTVL.

This chain links TRBV19 with TRBJ2-7; the D gene is possibly TRBD2 (6 bases). Per germline, CDR1 LNHDA and CDR2 SQIVND (reference sequence). The CDR3 covers 15 residues. Trimming took 7 bases from V and 0 from J, leaving 16 bases between them. The CDR3 nucleotides are TGTGCCAGTAAGGATTGGGCTAGCGCCTCCTACGAGCAGTACTTC. Translated: CASKDWASASYEQYF.

V gene TRBV2 combines with J gene TRBJ2-1; 11 bases map to TRBD2. The CDR3 is made up of 17 amino acids. Germline CDR1 and CDR2: SNHLY and FYNNEI. The V gene end was trimmed by 4 bases and the J gene end by 3 bases; junction bases not matched to a gene: 8. CDR3 in amino acids: CASSASGRIGHYNEQFF. The DNA for the CDR3 is TGTGCCAGCAGTGCTAGCGGGAGGATTGGGCACTACAATGAGCAGTTCTTC.

V and J are TRBV28 and TRBJ2-5, with 8 bases that match TRBD1. V shed 6 bases, J shed 1 base, and the junction held 4 bases outside the gene matches. The CDR3 is made up of 14 amino acids. Per the germline V gene, CDR1 is MDHEN and CDR2 is SYDVKM. The CDR3 protein is CASSFTGGQETQYF. The CDR3 DNA reads TGTGCCAGCAGCTTCACAGGGGGCCAAGAGACCCAGTACTTC.

V gene TRBV28 combines with J gene TRBJ2-1; TRBD1 agrees at 9 bases. In germline, CDR1 is MDHEN, CDR2 SYDVKM. CDR3 size: 13 residues. V was pared by 6 bases and J by 6 bases, with 3 bases of the junction left unmatched. As DNA, the CDR3 is TGTGCCAGCAGAGTACAGGGGGCCAATGAGCAGTTCTTC. It yields the protein CASRVQGANEQFF.

The CDR3 DNA is TGTGCCAGCAGCCACAGGGGGAACAGCAATCAGCCCCAGCATTTT. Encoded protein: CASSHRGNSNQPQHF. The chain couples TRBV28 to TRBJ1-5, with 8 bases lining up with TRBD1. V gave up 6 bases and J gave up 1 base; unmatched junction bases: 5. Germline V gives CDR1 MDHEN, CDR2 SYDVKM. This CDR3 contains 15 residues.

This chain connects TRBV19 to TRBJ2-4; 9 bases are a match to TRBD1. Germline values: CDR1 LNHDA, CDR2 SQIVND (reference sequence). The ends lost 4 bases at V and 2 bases at J; junction bases unmatched: 9. The CDR3 spans 17 residues. In DNA form, the CDR3 reads TGTGCCAGTAGTACACGGGGACAGGGTAGCCCCAAAAACATTCAGTACTTC. It encodes CASSTRGQGSPKNIQYF.

The J gene is TRBJ2-1, the V gene TRBV7-2; TRBD2 might be the D (7 bases). In germline, CDR1 is SGHTA, CDR2 FQGNSA. Trimming took 2 bases from V and 8 from J, leaving 19 bases between them. This CDR3 is built from 16 residues. In DNA form, the CDR3 reads TGTGCCAGCAGCTTATTGAGGGGGAGGGCCTTCGATGAGCAGTTCTTC. Protein: CASSLLRGRAFDEQFF.

This chain links TRBV5-1 with TRBJ2-3; TRBD2 is a possible D gene (5 bases). CDR3 length: 14 residues. The V gene lost 2 bases and the J gene lost 4 bases, with 11 bases spanning the gap. Germline loops: CDR1 SGHRS, CDR2 YFSETQ. Here the CDR3 DNA reads TGCGCCAGCAGCTTAGGAAGAGGGCCAGATACGCAGTATTTT. This gives the protein CASSLGRGPDTQYF.